These 17 T cell receptor beta chains came from one sample sequenced in a study of glioma-infiltrating T cells after dendritic cell vaccination. Time point denoted: after dendritic cell vaccination, including at tumor progression/relapse. Some clones are missing from TCRdb's copy, which holds only in-frame ones; the method was immunoSEQ multiplex PCR. The data show about 87,000 clones, roughly four fifths seen once. This specimen was blood, taken after dendritic cell vaccination. These receptors were taken from a human donor with glioblastoma.

The J gene is TRBJ1-1, the V gene TRBV2; weak D call: TRBD1 (6 bases). The V gene lost 3 bases and the J gene lost 6 bases, with 14 bases spanning the gap. The CDR3 is 14 amino acids. In germline, CDR1 is SNHLY, CDR2 FYNNEI. CDR3 residues: CASSEGHGVPEAFF. Here the CDR3 DNA reads TGTGCCAGCAGTGAGGGACATGGGGTCCCTGAAGCTTTCTTT.

This CDR3 is CASKSWGADTEAFF. The CDR3 nucleotides are TGTGCCAGCAAATCGTGGGGCGCCGACACTGAAGCTTTCTTT. V is TRBV2 and J is TRBJ1-1; D is possibly TRBD1 (5 bases). Per germline, CDR1 SNHLY and CDR2 FYNNEI. V was trimmed by 7 bases and J by 3 bases, leaving 15 bases between them. The CDR3 length is 14 residues. The full variable domain, completed using reference TRBV2 and TRBJ1-1, is EPEVTQTPSHQVTQMGQEVILRCVPISNHLYFYWYRQILGQKVEFLVSFYNNEISEKSEIFDDQFSVERPDGSNFTLKIRSTKLEDSAMYFCASKSWGADTEAFFGQGTRLTVV.

The chain has TRBV6-6 and TRBJ1-4; maybe TRBD1 (6 bases). CDR1 is MNHNY, CDR2 SVGAGI, per germline (reference sequence). The CDR3 is made up of 14 amino acids. V was cut by 10 bases and J by 4 bases, with 16 bases left in between. The CDR3 region is CATPLRQVNEKLFF. The CDR3 nucleotides are TGTGCCACCCCGTTAAGACAGGTTAATGAAAAACTGTTTTTT.

This chain joins TRBV9 and TRBJ2-1; D gene ambiguous. The germline V gene has CDR1 SGDLS and CDR2 YYNGEE. CDR3 length: 13 residues. V shed 0 bases and J shed 5 bases, with 6 bases lying between them. The DNA of the CDR3 is TGTGCCAGCAGCGTAGTCAGTAACAATGAGCAGTTCTTC. This translates into CASSVVSNNEQFF.

Only a few counts were recorded for this clone. The chain employs TRBV5-4 and TRBJ1-2; the D gene is possibly TRBD1 (6 bases). Trimming took off 0 bases at V and 6 bases at J, with 9 bases between the two ends. CDR1 SGHNT and CDR2 YYREEE come from the germline V gene (reference sequence). The CDR3 loop spans 13 amino acids. The chain's CDR3 is CASSLDREDGYTF. As DNA, the CDR3 is TGTGCCAGCAGCTTGGACAGGGAAGATGGCTACACCTTC.

This clone was counted once. The chain recombines TRBV7-2 with TRBJ1-3; possibly TRBD1 for D (6 bases). This CDR3 contains 14 residues. The germline gives CDR1 SGHTA, CDR2 FQGNSA. Trimming stripped 0 bases from V and 6 bases from J, with 9 bases between. The CDR3 protein is CASSLAGAANTIYF. The CDR3 region has the DNA TGTGCCAGCAGCTTAGCGGGGGCGGCAAACACCATATATTTT.

This clone appeared a single time. CDR3 protein: CASSQSGDRGLGNEQFF. The DNA of the CDR3 is TGCGCCAGCAGCCAATCGGGTGACAGGGGGCTGGGGAATGAGCAGTTCTTC. This chain joins TRBV4-3 and TRBJ2-1; 10 nucleotides line up with TRBD1. J was trimmed by 7 bases and V by 2 bases; bases with no gene match: 11. The CDR3 totals 17 residues. From germline, CDR1 is LGHNA and CDR2 YSLEER.

The genes are TRBV7-3 and TRBJ2-2, with a tentative D call TRBD2 (5 bases). Trimming shortened V by 5 bases and J by 6 bases, and 16 bases separated the two germline ends. Germline V gene data show CDR1 as SGHTA and CDR2 as FQGTGA. The CDR3 spans 15 residues. CDR3 sequence (DNA): TGTGCCAGCAGCCCAACGGGATTTGCCCCCGGGGAGCTGTTTTTT. This encodes CASSPTGFAPGELFF.

This clone was picked up a small number of times. This chain joins TRBV5-1 and TRBJ2-1; 9 nucleotides agree with TRBD2. Losses at the gene ends were 5 bases for V and 5 bases for J; bases not matched to a gene: 11. Germline CDR1 reads SGHRS; CDR2 reads YFSETQ. The CDR3 is 16 amino acids. The DNA for the CDR3 is TGCGCCAGCAGTCCGGAGGCGGGGGGGCTCGACAATGAGCAGTTCTTC. Amino acid sequence: CASSPEAGGLDNEQFF.

The chain is built from TRBV9 and TRBJ2-1; no clear D gene. The V and J ends lost 3 bases and 6 bases respectively, with 10 bases between them. Germline V gene sequence: CDR1 SGDLS, CDR2 YYNGEE. The CDR3 totals 13 residues. CDR3 coding DNA: TGTGCCAGCAGCGCAATGAGTGGCAATGAGCAGTTCTTC. Its translation is CASSAMSGNEQFF.

V and J are TRBV6-1 and TRBJ2-7, with D unresolved. CDR1 and CDR2 from the germline V gene are MNHNS and SASEGT. V lost 4 bases and J 5 bases, leaving 12 bases between the germline ends. This CDR3 spans 13 amino acids. CDR3 sequence reads: CASSVVYGDEQYF. The CDR3, as DNA: TGTGCCAGCAGTGTAGTGTATGGTGACGAGCAGTACTTC.

This rearrangement joins TRBV7-3 to TRBJ2-1; 7 bases are shared with TRBD1. The CDR3 consists of 13 residues. Germline loops: CDR1 SGHTA, CDR2 FQGTGA. After removal of 5 bases from V and 9 bases from J, the junction contained 7 bases not matched to a gene. CDR3 loop: CASSPRQGTEQFF. The CDR3, as DNA: TGTGCCAGCAGCCCCCGACAGGGAACTGAGCAGTTCTTC.

Concerning this clone: Other DNA sequences in the sample encode the same CDR3. The V call is TRBV30, the J call TRBJ1-1; D unclear. This CDR3 is built from 16 residues. Germline-derived CDR1 and CDR2 are GTSNPN and SVGIG (reference sequence). The V and J ends lost 0 bases and 4 bases respectively, with 18 bases between them. CDR3 coding DNA: TGTGCCTGGAGTGTGAGAGAGTTCCGTTCCTCCACTGAAGCTTTCTTT. Residues: CAWSVREFRSSTEAFF.

The CDR3 region is CASSTDRDAYGYTF. The CDR3 bases are TGTGCCAGCAGTACCGACAGGGATGCCTATGGCTACACCTTC. The chain employs TRBV6-1 and TRBJ1-2; 7 nucleotides agree with TRBD1. The CDR3 totals 14 residues. V lost 5 bases to trimming and J lost 4 bases; unmatched junction nucleotides: 7. Germline assignment: CDR1 MNHNS and CDR2 SASEGT.

This sequence joins TRBV5-6 and TRBJ2-2; D possibly corresponds to TRBD1 (5 bases). Germline loops: CDR1 SGHDT, CDR2 YYEEEE. V gave up 2 bases and J gave up 6 bases, with 14 bases separating them. This CDR3 has 15 residues. The CDR3 loop reads CASSFFQGTAGELFF. The CDR3 region has the DNA TGTGCCAGCAGCTTTTTCCAGGGAACGGCCGGGGAGCTGTTTTTT. Based on the CDR3 plus reference TRBV5-6 and TRBJ2-2, the full variable domain is DAGVTQSPTHLIKTRGQQVTLRCSPKSGHDTVSWYQQALGQGPQFIFQYYEEEERQRGNFPDRFSGHQFPNYSSELNVNALLLGDSALYLCASSFFQGTAGELFFGEGSRLTVL.

As DNA, the CDR3 is TGTGCCGGCACGCGAGGTCAGGGATATTTGGAGCAGTACTTC. It translates to CAGTRGQGYLEQYF. The gene calls are TRBV6-5 and TRBJ2-7; D may be TRBD1 (5 bases). CDR3 length: 14 residues. V was clipped by 11 bases and J by 7 bases, with 24 bases between them. In germline, CDR1 is MNHEY, CDR2 SVGAGI.

This clone has only a few counts. The CDR3 spells CASSFRQGAGEQYF. The CDR3 DNA reads as TGTGCCAGCAGTTTCCGGCAGGGGGCGGGCGAGCAGTACTTC. The chain carries TRBV28 and TRBJ2-7; 8 bases align to TRBD1. The CDR3 length is 14 residues. Germline trimming cut 3 bases from V and 6 bases from J; bases unmatched to any gene: 7. Germline CDR1 reads MDHEN; CDR2 reads SYDVKM.